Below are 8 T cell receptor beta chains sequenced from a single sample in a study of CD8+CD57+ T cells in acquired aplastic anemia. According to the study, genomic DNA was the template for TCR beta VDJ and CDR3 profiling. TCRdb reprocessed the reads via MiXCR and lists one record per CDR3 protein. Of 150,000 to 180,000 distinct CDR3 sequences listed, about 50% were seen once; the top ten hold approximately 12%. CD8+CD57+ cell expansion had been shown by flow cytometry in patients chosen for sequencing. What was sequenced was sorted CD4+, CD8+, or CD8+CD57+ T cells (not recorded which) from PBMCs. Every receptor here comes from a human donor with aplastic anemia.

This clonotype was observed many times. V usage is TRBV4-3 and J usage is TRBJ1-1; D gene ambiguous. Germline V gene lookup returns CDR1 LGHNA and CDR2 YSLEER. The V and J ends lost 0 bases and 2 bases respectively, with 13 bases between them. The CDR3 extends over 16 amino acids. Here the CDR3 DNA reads TGCGCCAGCAGCCAAGATACTGTTGTAGGAAACACTGAAGCTTTCTTT. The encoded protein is CASSQDTVVGNTEAFF.

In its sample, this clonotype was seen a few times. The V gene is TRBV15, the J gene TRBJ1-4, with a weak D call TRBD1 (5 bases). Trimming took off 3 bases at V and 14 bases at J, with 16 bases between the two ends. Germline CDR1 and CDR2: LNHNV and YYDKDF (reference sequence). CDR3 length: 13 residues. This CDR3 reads CATSSDQGGWLFF. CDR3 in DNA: TGTGCCACCAGCAGCGACCAGGGAGGCTGGCTGTTTTTT.

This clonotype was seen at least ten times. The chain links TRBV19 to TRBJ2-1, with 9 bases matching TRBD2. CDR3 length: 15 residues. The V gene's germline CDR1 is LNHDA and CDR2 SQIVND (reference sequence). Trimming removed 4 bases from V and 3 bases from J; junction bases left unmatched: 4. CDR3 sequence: CASSRGGGDYNEQFF. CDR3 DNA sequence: TGTGCCAGTAGTAGGGGCGGGGGGGACTACAATGAGCAGTTCTTC.

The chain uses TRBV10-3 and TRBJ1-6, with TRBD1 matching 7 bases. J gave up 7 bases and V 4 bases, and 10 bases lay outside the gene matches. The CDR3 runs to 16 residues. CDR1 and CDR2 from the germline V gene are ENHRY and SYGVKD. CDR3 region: CAISGPGTAINSPLHF. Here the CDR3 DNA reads TGTGCCATCAGTGGGCCCGGGACAGCAATAAATTCACCCCTCCACTTT.

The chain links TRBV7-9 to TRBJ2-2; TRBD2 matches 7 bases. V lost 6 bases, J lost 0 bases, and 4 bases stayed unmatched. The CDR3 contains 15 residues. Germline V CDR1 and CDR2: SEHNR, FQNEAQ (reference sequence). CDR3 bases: TGTGCCAGCAGTGACGCGGGAGCGAACACCGGGGAGCTGTTTTTT. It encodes CASSDAGANTGELFF.

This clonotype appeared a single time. CDR3 amino acids: CAISDGQGRRGEQFF. Written as DNA, the CDR3 is TGTGCCATCAGTGACGGACAGGGTAGGCGAGGGGAGCAGTTCTTC. The V and J genes are TRBV10-3 and TRBJ2-1; 8 nucleotides line up with TRBD1. J lost 10 bases, V lost 3 bases, and 11 bases had no gene match. The CDR3 totals 15 residues. Germline CDR1 ENHRY, CDR2 SYGVKD.

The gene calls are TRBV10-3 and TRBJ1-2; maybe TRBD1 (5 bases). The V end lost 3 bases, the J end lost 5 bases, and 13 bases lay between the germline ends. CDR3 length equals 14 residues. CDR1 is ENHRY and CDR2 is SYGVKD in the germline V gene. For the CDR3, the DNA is TGTGCCATCAGTGAAGGGCGGGGCGAGTATGGCTACACCTTC. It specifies CAISEGRGEYGYTF.

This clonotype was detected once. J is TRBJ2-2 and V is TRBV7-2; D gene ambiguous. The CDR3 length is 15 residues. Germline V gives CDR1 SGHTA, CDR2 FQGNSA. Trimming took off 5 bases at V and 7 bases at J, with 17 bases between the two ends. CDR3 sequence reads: CASSPEVSSGGELFF. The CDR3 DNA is TGTGCCAGCAGCCCAGAGGTCTCCTCAGGCGGGGAGCTGTTTTTT.